These 25 T cell receptor beta chains were sequenced from one sample in a study of cytomegalovirus exposure and HLA in healthy donors. The primer mix had 60 Vbeta and 13 Jbeta primers. Profiling relied on immunoSEQ multiplex PCR, and the TCRdb table lists in-frame clones only, not all of them. The top ten hold around 10% of the sample, which has about 70,000 clones, 75% to 90% seen once. The sequenced material came from PBMCs. The receptor source for this set is a woman younger than 45 in good health and CMV-seropositive.

V and J are TRBV15 and TRBJ2-1; the match to TRBD2 covers 13 bases. Germline lookup yields CDR1 LNHNV and CDR2 YYDKDF (reference sequence). The CDR3 runs 17 residues. The V and J ends lost 3 bases and 9 bases, in that order; junction bases with no gene match: 11. The CDR3 DNA sequence: TGTGCCACCAGCAGGTATCCGGGACTAGCGGGAAGCGGTGAGCAGTTCTTC. Its protein product is CATSRYPGLAGSGEQFF.

The chain couples TRBV4-1 to TRBJ2-1; tentative D call: TRBD2 (7 bases). From germline, CDR1 is MGHRA and CDR2 YSYEKL. V was pared by 0 bases and J by 8 bases, with 17 bases between. This CDR3 contains 16 residues. CDR3 sequence (DNA): TGCGCCAGCAGCCAAGATCGTACAGGGAGGGTCGATGAGCAGTTCTTC. Residues: CASSQDRTGRVDEQFF.

The rearrangement links TRBV5-1 to TRBJ1-2; 11 bases map to TRBD1. V lost 4 bases and J lost 4; bases outside the gene matches: 9. Looked up from germline, CDR1 is SGHRS and CDR2 is YFSETQ. This CDR3 is 16 amino acids long. This chain's CDR3 is CASSAWTGGAGYGYTF. As DNA, the CDR3 is TGCGCCAGCAGCGCCTGGACAGGGGGCGCCGGCTATGGCTACACCTTC.

This chain links TRBV20-1 with TRBJ1-2; D is uncertain. Germline CDR1 and CDR2: DFQATT and SNEGSKA (reference sequence). V lost 6 bases and J lost 7, with 9 bases in between. The CDR3 has 10 amino acids. CDR3: CSAYYSGYTF. The CDR3, as DNA: TGCAGTGCCTATTACAGTGGCTACACCTTC.

This chain joins TRBV10-3 and TRBJ2-5; 7 bases line up with TRBD2. Germline CDR1 is ENHRY and CDR2 is SYGVKD. The CDR3 is 13 residues long. Trimming took 4 bases from V and 5 from J; bases not matched to a gene: 4. The CDR3 here is CAISGTRAETQYF. CDR3 DNA: TGTGCCATCAGTGGGACTAGGGCGGAGACCCAGTACTTC.

The chain links TRBV5-1 to TRBJ2-3; 9 bases agree with TRBD2. V shed 1 base, J shed 2 bases, and the junction held 5 bases outside the gene matches. Germline values: CDR1 SGHRS, CDR2 YFSETQ. The CDR3 sequence is 16 residues long. CDR3 in DNA: TGCGCCAGCAGCTTGAGCGGGAGGATTACCACAGATACGCAGTATTTT. This codes for CASSLSGRITTDTQYF.

This chain connects TRBV19 to TRBJ1-5; D perhaps matches TRBD1 (5 bases). CDR1 and CDR2 (germline): LNHDA, SQIVND (reference sequence). There are 13 residues in the CDR3. The V and J ends lost 1 base and 7 bases respectively, with 8 bases between them. CDR3 sequence reads: CASSIGREQPQHF. CDR3 DNA: TGTGCCAGTAGTATAGGCAGGGAACAGCCCCAGCATTTT.

The rearrangement links TRBV7-7 to TRBJ2-5, with a weak D call TRBD2 (6 bases). The V gene's germline CDR1 is SSHAT and CDR2 FNYEAQ (reference sequence). CDR3 size: 17 residues. The V gene lost 5 bases and the J gene lost 4 bases, with 23 bases spanning the gap. CDR3 nucleotides: TGTGCCAGCAGCGGACTACTGAGCGAGAGGCGAGGAGAGACCCAGTACTTC. It encodes CASSGLLSERRGETQYF.

The chain uses TRBV18 and TRBJ1-2; no definite D call. V was clipped by 1 base and J by 4 bases, with 13 bases between them. The CDR3 loop spans 15 amino acids. Germline V CDR1 and CDR2: KGHSH, LQKENI. The CDR3 DNA sequence: TGTGCCAGCTCACCACGGGCAGGTTTTCTCTATGGCTACACCTTC. Translating gives CASSPRAGFLYGYTF.

The chain joins TRBV7-8 to TRBJ2-1; TRBD2 matches 7 bases. Losses at the gene ends were 3 bases for V and 3 bases for J; bases not matched to a gene: 8. This CDR3 is built from 16 residues. Germline V gene data show CDR1 as SGHVS and CDR2 as FQNEAQ. CDR3 nucleotide sequence: TGTGCCAGCAGCTTTCTGGCGGGAGACTACTACAATGAGCAGTTCTTC. Translating it yields CASSFLAGDYYNEQFF.

The genes are TRBV5-1 and TRBJ1-1; D gene ambiguous. Between the trimmed V and J ends, which lost 2 bases and 2 bases, there was a span of 7 bases. Germline CDR1 and CDR2: SGHRS and YFSETQ. This CDR3 spans 13 amino acids. The CDR3 sequence is CASSLQSNTEAFF. The CDR3 region has the DNA TGCGCCAGCAGCTTACAGAGCAACACTGAAGCTTTCTTT.

The CDR3 nucleotides are TGCGCCAGCAGCCCCTCGGCGGGACAGGCCTACGAGCAGTACTTC. Translating gives CASSPSAGQAYEQYF. The J gene is TRBJ2-7, the V gene TRBV4-1; 8 bases line up with TRBD1. V lost 4 bases and J lost 2; bases outside the gene matches: 7. The CDR3 spans 15 residues. CDR1 and CDR2 from the germline V gene are MGHRA and YSYEKL.

The J gene is TRBJ2-7, the V gene TRBV5-4; perhaps TRBD2 as D (6 bases). CDR3 size: 14 residues. Germline-derived CDR1 and CDR2 are SGHNT and YYREEE (reference sequence). V was shortened by 0 bases and J by 2 bases, with 9 bases between the two germline ends. CDR3 DNA sequence: TGTGCCAGCAGCTTGGCCGGGAGACCCTACGAGCAGTACTTC. Its protein product is CASSLAGRPYEQYF.

The chain joins TRBV28 to TRBJ2-7, with 9 bases matching TRBD1. Germline V gives CDR1 MDHEN, CDR2 SYDVKM. CDR3 length equals 21 residues. J was trimmed by 0 bases and V by 3 bases; bases with no gene match: 21. CDR3 region: CASSFGTGSLGGNQVSYEQYF. The CDR3 coding sequence is TGTGCCAGCAGTTTCGGGACAGGGAGTCTAGGCGGGAACCAGGTCTCCTACGAGCAGTACTTC.

This chain uses TRBV15 with TRBJ2-3, with 7 bases matching TRBD2. CDR3 length: 16 residues. With V trimmed by 3 bases and J by 0 bases, 6 bases remained unmatched. Germline lookup yields CDR1 LNHNV and CDR2 YYDKDF (reference sequence). CDR3 protein: CATSSPREWSTDTQYF. The CDR3 DNA reads TGTGCCACCAGCAGCCCGCGGGAGTGGAGCACAGATACGCAGTATTTT.

The CDR3 spells CASSPLPHRAKNTEAFF. CDR3 bases: TGTGCCAGCTCACCACTCCCCCACAGGGCGAAGAACACTGAAGCTTTCTTT. V usage is TRBV18 and J usage is TRBJ1-1; D is possibly TRBD1 (6 bases). CDR1 and CDR2 from the germline V gene are KGHSH and LQKENI. The CDR3 covers 17 residues. The germline V and J ends were trimmed by 1 base and 1 base, with 16 bases remaining between them.

This rearrangement joins TRBV6-5 to TRBJ2-7; 13 nucleotides line up with TRBD2. Germline loops: CDR1 MNHEY, CDR2 SVGAGI. This CDR3 has 15 residues. Trimming removed 6 bases from V and 3 bases from J; junction bases left unmatched: 5. In nucleotides, the CDR3 is TGTGCCAGCAGCCAGGGACTAGCGGGGAACTACGAGCAGTACTTC. Translated, it gives CASSQGLAGNYEQYF.

The chain couples TRBV2 to TRBJ1-2; weak D call: TRBD1 (5 bases). The CDR3 has 16 residues. V lost 3 bases and J lost 1, with 15 bases in between. The germline gives CDR1 SNHLY, CDR2 FYNNEI. The CDR3 here is CASSEGVGGSNYGYTF. CDR3 nucleotide sequence: TGTGCCAGCAGTGAGGGCGTGGGGGGGAGTAACTATGGCTACACCTTC.

This clone occurred a few times. The chain joins TRBV5-4 to TRBJ2-1, with TRBD2 matching 11 bases. V dropped 4 bases and J dropped 6; count of bases not matched to a gene: 21. The length of the CDR3 is 20 residues. The V gene's germline CDR1 is SGHNT and CDR2 YYREEE (reference sequence). CDR3 in DNA: TGTGCCAGCAGCATTGGACTAGCGGGCAGGAGTCGCTCGGCCTTCAATGAGCAGTTCTTC. Translating gives CASSIGLAGRSRSAFNEQFF.

The chain has TRBV7-2 and TRBJ2-7; tentative D call: TRBD2 (6 bases). V lost 5 bases and J lost 0, with 11 bases in between. The length of the CDR3 is 14 residues. From germline, CDR1 is SGHTA and CDR2 FQGNSA. The CDR3 sequence is CASSRGSGSYEQYF. The DNA of the CDR3 is TGTGCCAGCAGCCGGGGGTCAGGCTCCTACGAGCAGTACTTC.

This clone was observed a handful of times. V usage is TRBV19 and J usage is TRBJ2-7; a weak D match, TRBD2 (5 bases). V lost 6 bases, J lost 2 bases, and 23 bases lay in between. CDR3 length equals 17 residues. Looked up from germline, CDR1 is LNHDA and CDR2 is SQIVND (reference sequence). The CDR3 here is CASSSIAPTGLTYEQYF. CDR3 bases: TGTGCCAGTAGCAGTATAGCCCCGACGGGGTTGACCTACGAGCAGTACTTC.

This chain uses TRBV9 with TRBJ1-1, with 10 bases aligning to TRBD1. This CDR3 is built from 15 residues. From germline, CDR1 is SGDLS and CDR2 YYNGEE. Trimming at V came to 2 bases and at J to 3 bases, leaving 4 bases not matched to a gene. The CDR3 DNA reads TGTGCCAGCAGCGTGGAGGGACAGGGGTACACTGAAGCTTTCTTT. It specifies CASSVEGQGYTEAFF.

The chain couples TRBV27 to TRBJ1-2, with a tentative D call TRBD1 (5 bases). Per germline, CDR1 MNHEY and CDR2 SMNVEV (reference sequence). This CDR3 contains 12 residues. V gave up 8 bases and J gave up 2 bases, with 9 bases separating them. The CDR3 region has the DNA TGTGCCAGCCGGGGACTAAACTATGGCTACACCTTC. Residues: CASRGLNYGYTF.

The CDR3 DNA is TGTGCCAGTAGTATAGACAGGGCAGGCAATCAGCCCCAGCATTTT. This codes for CASSIDRAGNQPQHF. The chain couples TRBV19 to TRBJ1-5, with a possible D match to TRBD1 (5 bases). CDR3 length equals 15 residues. Germline V gene lookup returns CDR1 LNHDA and CDR2 SQIVND (reference sequence). V was trimmed by 0 bases and J by 2 bases, leaving 8 bases between them.

The V gene is TRBV7-2, the J gene TRBJ1-2; the D gene is possibly TRBD1 (5 bases). The CDR3 is 15 residues long. Germline V gene lookup returns CDR1 SGHTA and CDR2 FQGNSA. The V gene lost 3 bases and the J gene lost 5 bases, with 16 bases spanning the gap. In DNA form, the CDR3 reads TGTGCCAGCAGCTTGTGGCAGGGCGGGAATTATGGCTACACCTTC. Residues: CASSLWQGGNYGYTF.